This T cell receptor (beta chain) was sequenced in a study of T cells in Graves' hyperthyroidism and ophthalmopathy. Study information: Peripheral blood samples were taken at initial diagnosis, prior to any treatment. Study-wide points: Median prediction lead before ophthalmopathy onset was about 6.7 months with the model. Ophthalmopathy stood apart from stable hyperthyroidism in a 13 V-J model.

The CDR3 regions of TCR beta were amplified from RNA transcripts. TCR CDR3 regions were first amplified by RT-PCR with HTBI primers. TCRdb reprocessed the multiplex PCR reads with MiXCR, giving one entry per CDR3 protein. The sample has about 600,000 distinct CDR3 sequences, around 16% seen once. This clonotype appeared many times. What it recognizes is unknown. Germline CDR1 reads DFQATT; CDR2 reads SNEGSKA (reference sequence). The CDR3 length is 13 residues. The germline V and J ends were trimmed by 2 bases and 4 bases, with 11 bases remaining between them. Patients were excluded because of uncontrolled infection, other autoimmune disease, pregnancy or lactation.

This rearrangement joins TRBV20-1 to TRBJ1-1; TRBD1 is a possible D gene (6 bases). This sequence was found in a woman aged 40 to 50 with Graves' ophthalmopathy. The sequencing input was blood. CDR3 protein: CSARKGVFTEAFF. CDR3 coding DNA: TGCAGTGCTAGAAAGGGGGTTTTCACTGAAGCTTTCTTT.